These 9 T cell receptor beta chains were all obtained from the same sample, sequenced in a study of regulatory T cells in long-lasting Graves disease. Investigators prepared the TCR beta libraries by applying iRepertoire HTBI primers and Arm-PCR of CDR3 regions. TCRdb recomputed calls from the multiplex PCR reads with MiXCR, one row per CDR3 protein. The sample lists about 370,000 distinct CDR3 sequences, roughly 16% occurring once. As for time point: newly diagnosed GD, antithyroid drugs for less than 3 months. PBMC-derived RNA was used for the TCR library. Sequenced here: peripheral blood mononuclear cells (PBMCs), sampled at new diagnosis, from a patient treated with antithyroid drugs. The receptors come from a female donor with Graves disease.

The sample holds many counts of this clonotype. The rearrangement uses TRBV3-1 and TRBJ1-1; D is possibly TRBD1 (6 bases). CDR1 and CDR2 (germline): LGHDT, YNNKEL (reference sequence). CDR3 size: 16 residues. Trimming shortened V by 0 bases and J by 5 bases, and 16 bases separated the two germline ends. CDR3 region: CASSQDGVGRGTEAFF. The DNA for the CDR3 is TGTGCCAGCAGCCAAGATGGTGTCGGTAGGGGGACTGAAGCTTTCTTT. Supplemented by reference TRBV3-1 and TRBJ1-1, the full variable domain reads DTAVSQTPKYLVTQMGNDKSIKCEQNLGHDTMYWYKQDSKKFLKIMFSYNNKELIINETVPNRFSPKSPDKAHLNLHINSLELGDSAVYFCASSQDGVGRGTEAFFGQGTRLTVV.

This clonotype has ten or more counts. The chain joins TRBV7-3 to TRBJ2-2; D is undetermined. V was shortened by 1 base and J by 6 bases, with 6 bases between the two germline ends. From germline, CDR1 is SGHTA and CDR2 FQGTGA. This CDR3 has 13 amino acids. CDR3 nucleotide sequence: TGTGCCAGCAGCTTAAGAGTTCCCGGGGAGCTGTTTTTT. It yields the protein CASSLRVPGELFF.

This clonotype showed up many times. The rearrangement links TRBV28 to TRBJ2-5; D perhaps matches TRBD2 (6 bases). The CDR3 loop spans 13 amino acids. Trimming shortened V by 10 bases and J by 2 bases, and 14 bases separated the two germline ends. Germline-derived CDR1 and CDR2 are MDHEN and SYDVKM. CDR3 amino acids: CATRRREQETQYF. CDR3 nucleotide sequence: TGTGCCACCAGAAGGCGGGAACAAGAGACCCAGTACTTC.

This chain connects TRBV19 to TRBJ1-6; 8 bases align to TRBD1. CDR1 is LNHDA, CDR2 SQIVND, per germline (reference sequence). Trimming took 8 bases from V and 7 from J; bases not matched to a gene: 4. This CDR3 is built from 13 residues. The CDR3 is CASVQGANSPLHF. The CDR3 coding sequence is TGTGCCAGTGTGCAGGGGGCAAATTCACCCCTCCACTTT. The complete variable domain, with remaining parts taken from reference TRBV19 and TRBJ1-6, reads DGGITQSPKYLFRKEGQNVTLSCEQNLNHDAMYWYRQDPGQGLRLIYYSQIVNDFQKGDIAEGYSVSREKKESFPLTVTSAQKNPTAFYLCASVQGANSPLHFGNGTRLTVT.

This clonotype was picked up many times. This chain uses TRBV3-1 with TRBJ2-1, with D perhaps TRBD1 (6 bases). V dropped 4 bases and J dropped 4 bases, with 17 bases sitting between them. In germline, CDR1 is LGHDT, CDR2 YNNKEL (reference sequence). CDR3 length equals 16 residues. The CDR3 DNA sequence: TGTGCCAGCAGCCCACAAACAGGGATAGGGTACAATGAGCAGTTCTTC. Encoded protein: CASSPQTGIGYNEQFF.

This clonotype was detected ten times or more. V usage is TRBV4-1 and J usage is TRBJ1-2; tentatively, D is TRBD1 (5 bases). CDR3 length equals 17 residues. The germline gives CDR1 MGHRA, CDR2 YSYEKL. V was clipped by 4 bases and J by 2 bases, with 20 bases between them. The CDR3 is CASSRHRGRHLNYGYTF. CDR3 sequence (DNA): TGCGCCAGCAGCCGACATAGGGGTCGCCATCTAAACTATGGCTACACCTTC.

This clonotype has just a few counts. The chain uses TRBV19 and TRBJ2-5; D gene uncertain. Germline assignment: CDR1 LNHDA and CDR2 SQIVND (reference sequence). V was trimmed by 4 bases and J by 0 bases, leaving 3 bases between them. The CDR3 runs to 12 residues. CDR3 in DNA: TGTGCCAGTAGTACGAACCAAGAGACCCAGTACTTC. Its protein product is CASSTNQETQYF.

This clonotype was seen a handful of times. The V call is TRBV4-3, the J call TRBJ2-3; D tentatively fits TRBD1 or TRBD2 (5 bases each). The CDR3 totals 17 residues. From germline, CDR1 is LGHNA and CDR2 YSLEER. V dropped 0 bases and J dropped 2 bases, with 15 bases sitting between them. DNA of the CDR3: TGCGCCAGCAGCCAAGATCTGGGGGACGGATACACAGATACGCAGTATTTT. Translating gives CASSQDLGDGYTDTQYF.

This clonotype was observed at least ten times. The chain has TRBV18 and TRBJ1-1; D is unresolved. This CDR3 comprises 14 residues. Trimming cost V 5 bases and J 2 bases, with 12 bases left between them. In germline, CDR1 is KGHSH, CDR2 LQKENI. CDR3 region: CASSATGSNTEAFF. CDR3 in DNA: TGTGCCAGCTCAGCAACCGGGTCAAACACTGAAGCTTTCTTT.